This TCR beta chain stems from a study of vaccination effects on CD4 cells after COVID-19. Across the whole study: The median interval between the second dose and post-vaccine sampling was 72 days.

ViraFEST expansion of antigen-specific CD4+ T cells with viral peptide pools preceded sequencing. Culture proceeded for more than 8 days, and CD4+ T cells were then isolated. All study participants received two doses of BNT162b2 or mRNA-1273 vaccine. In culture with approximately 10 IU/ml IL-2 and roughly 10 ug/ml peptides, PBMC were grown at fewer than 2.5 million per well. In the cultures, half the medium was exchanged for IL-2 medium on days 3 and 7. Sequencing used immunoSEQ multiplex PCR; TCRdb keeps in-frame clones, though not all of them. The profile shows some 70,000 clones, about 80% of them singletons. Findings and caveats of the study: After vaccination, at late timepoints, clones induced by infection and by vaccine contracted markedly.

Of note for this clone: The antigen is unknown.

This sequence was found in a human donor who received a COVID-19 vaccine. The material was CD4+ T cells from PBMCs cultured with HCoV-229E spike peptides, obtained after COVID-19 vaccination.

The CDR3, as DNA: TGTGCCAGCAGTTTAACCGATTCACCCCTCCACTTT. Residues: CASSLTDSPLHF. This chain uses TRBV28 with TRBJ1-6; D gene unclear. The CDR3 loop spans 12 amino acids. V was pared by 2 bases and J by 8 bases, with 4 bases between. Germline CDR1 and CDR2: MDHEN and SYDVKM. The variable domain in full, with the rest retrieved from reference TRBV28 and TRBJ1-6, is DVKVTQSSRYLVKRTGEKVFLECVQDMDHENMFWYRQDPGLGLRLIYFSYDVKMKEKGDIPEGYSVSREKKERFSLILESASTNQTSMYLCASSLTDSPLHFGNGTRLTVT.